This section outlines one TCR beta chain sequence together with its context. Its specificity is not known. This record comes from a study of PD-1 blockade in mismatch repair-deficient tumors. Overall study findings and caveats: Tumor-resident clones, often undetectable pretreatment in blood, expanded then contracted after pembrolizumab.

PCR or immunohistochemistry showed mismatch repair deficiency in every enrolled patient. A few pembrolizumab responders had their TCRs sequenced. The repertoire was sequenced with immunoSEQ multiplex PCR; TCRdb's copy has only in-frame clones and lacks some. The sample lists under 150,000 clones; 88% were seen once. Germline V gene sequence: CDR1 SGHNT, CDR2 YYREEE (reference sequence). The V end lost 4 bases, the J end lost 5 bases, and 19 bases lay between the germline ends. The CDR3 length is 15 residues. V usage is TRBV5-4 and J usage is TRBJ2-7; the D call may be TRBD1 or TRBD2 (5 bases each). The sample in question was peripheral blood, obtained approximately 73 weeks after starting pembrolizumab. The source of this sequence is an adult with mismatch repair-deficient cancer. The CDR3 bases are TGTGCCAGCAGCGTAGAGGGGACCCCCTATGACGAGCAGTACTTC. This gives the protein CASSVEGTPYDEQYF.